The 6 T cell receptor beta chains in this list originate from one sample, sequenced in a study of blood T cell repertoires in COVID-19. Method: immunoSEQ multiplex PCR; TCRdb's copy keeps in-frame clones and lacks some. The table shows under 200,000 clones, with about 80% occurring only once. Sequencing was performed on PBMCs or T cells enriched from blood (not recorded which). The receptors here all came from a woman aged 55-70 years who had recovered from COVID-19.

The V gene is TRBV19, the J gene TRBJ1-2; D may be TRBD1 (6 bases). The germline gives CDR1 LNHDA, CDR2 SQIVND (reference sequence). The CDR3 length is 12 residues. Deletions cut 5 bases from V and 2 bases from J, with 6 bases between. The CDR3: CASSGQNYGYTF. The CDR3 DNA follows: TGTGCCAGTAGTGGACAGAACTATGGCTACACCTTC.

J is TRBJ2-5 and V is TRBV4-2, with 13 positions matching TRBD2. The CDR3 consists of 16 residues. V lost 5 bases to trimming and J lost 4 bases; unmatched junction nucleotides: 7. CDR1 and CDR2 (germline): LGHNA, YNFKEQ. The CDR3 coding sequence is TGTGCCAGCAGCACCCAACTAGCGGGGGGGCTAGAGACCCAGTACTTC. This sequence encodes CASSTQLAGGLETQYF.

The chain combines TRBV7-2 with TRBJ1-3, with D perhaps TRBD1 (5 bases). V was pared by 2 bases and J by 3 bases, with 11 bases between. Germline V CDR1 and CDR2: SGHTA, FQGNSA. The CDR3 totals 15 residues. CDR3 in DNA: TGTGCCAGCAGCTTACAGGGTCTAAGTGGAAACACCATATATTTT. Its translation: CASSLQGLSGNTIYF.

This clone was counted only a few times. In the same sample, other DNA sequences code for this CDR3. This chain uses TRBV6-1 with TRBJ2-7, with 11 bases fitting TRBD2. Germline lookup yields CDR1 MNHNS and CDR2 SASEGT. The trim removed 3 bases at V and 4 bases at J, leaving 8 bases unmatched. This CDR3 contains 16 residues. DNA of the CDR3: TGTGCCAGCAGTGAGGGCCTAGCGGGGGGTTCGTACGAGCAGTACTTC. The encoded protein is CASSEGLAGGSYEQYF.

This clone has more than one count but fewer than ten. V and J are TRBV5-8 and TRBJ2-3; TRBD2 matches at 13 bases. The ends lost 4 bases at V and 5 bases at J; junction bases unmatched: 4. Germline V lookup: CDR1 SGHTS, CDR2 YDEGEE. The CDR3 runs to 15 residues. CDR3 amino acids: CASSLLAGGVDTQYF. Here the CDR3 DNA reads TGTGCCAGCAGCCTACTAGCGGGGGGGGTAGATACGCAGTATTTT.

The rearrangement joins TRBV4-1 to TRBJ2-1; maybe TRBD2 (7 bases). The CDR3 has 16 amino acids. Looked up from germline, CDR1 is MGHRA and CDR2 is YSYEKL. V lost 0 bases to trimming and J lost 3 bases, with 12 bases between them. CDR3 region: CASSQEEGDYYNEQFF. The CDR3 DNA sequence: TGCGCCAGCAGCCAAGAGGAGGGGGACTACTACAATGAGCAGTTCTTC.